A selection of T cell receptor beta chains follows, all from one sample in a study of cytomegalovirus exposure and HLA in healthy donors. Sequencing used immunoSEQ multiplex PCR; TCRdb keeps in-frame clones, though not all of them. The sample has 120,000 or so clones; about three quarters are singletons. The sample was PBMCs. The receptors shown here come from a man aged 25 to 40 in good health and CMV-seronegative. Each CDR3 is given with its conserved first and last residue. The order of the fields is CDR3 length, D gene, clone size, V gene, J gene, CDR3 protein, CDR3 DNA. The D gene is left open where the match is weak. For some rows the clone size is stated as once, few or many, or as a class when expanded; others skip it.

14	NA	NA	TRBV27	TRBJ1-6	CASSARGDEGTLHF	TGTGCCAGCAGTGCACGGGGAGACGAGGGCACCCTCCACTTT
14	NA	NA	TRBV6-1	TRBJ2-7	CASSEGGGGYEQYF	TGTGCCAGCAGCGAGGGGGGGGGTGGGTACGAGCAGTACTTC
19	TRBD1	NA	TRBV5-4	TRBJ1-4	CASSQNRDRGRDLEEKLFF	TGTGCCAGCAGTCAGAACCGGGACAGGGGGCGAGATTTAGAAGAAAAACTGTTTTTT
14	NA	NA	TRBV6-1	TRBJ2-2	CASSELRSTGELFF	TGTGCCAGCAGTGAACTGAGGAGCACCGGGGAACTGTTTTTT
13	NA	NA	TRBV5-6	TRBJ2-5	CASSPVLGETQYF	TGTGCCAGCAGCCCCGTCCTCGGGGAGACCCAGTACTTC
15	NA	NA	TRBV15	TRBJ2-7	CATSRGRGPTDEQYF	TGTGCCACCAGCAGAGGCAGGGGACCCACCGACGAGCAGTACTTC
12	NA	few	TRBV28	TRBJ2-1	CASSLQDYKQFF	TGTGCCAGCAGTTTACAAGACTATAAGCAGTTCTTC
14	TRBD1	NA	TRBV28	TRBJ1-2	CASSGGQGTYGYTF	TGTGCCAGCAGTGGGGGACAGGGAACCTATGGCTACACCTTC
15	TRBD1	NA	TRBV7-9	TRBJ1-4	CASSSGTALNEKLFF	TGTGCCAGCAGCTCAGGGACAGCCCTTAATGAAAAACTGTTTTTT
17	TRBD1	few	TRBV19	TRBJ1-5	CASSPPGQGRSNQPQHF	TGTGCCAGTAGTCCCCCCGGACAGGGTCGAAGCAATCAGCCCCAGCATTTT
14	NA	NA	TRBV18	TRBJ2-5	CASSPPIEGGIQYF	TGTGCCAGCTCACCACCGATTGAAGGGGGTATCCAGTACTTC
13	NA	once	TRBV19	TRBJ2-7	CASSMGGPGEQYF	TGTGCCAGTAGTATGGGGGGACCAGGCGAGCAGTACTTC
14	TRBD1	NA	TRBV12-5	TRBJ1-1	CASGLGQGGSEAFF	TGTGCTAGTGGTTTGGGACAGGGGGGGTCTGAAGCTTTCTTT
17	TRBD1	once	TRBV7-2	TRBJ1-6	CASSPPGTGVVNSPLHF	TGTGCCAGCAGCCCTCCCGGGACAGGGGTCGTGAATTCACCCCTCCACTTT
15	NA	NA	TRBV7-2	TRBJ1-1	CASSLVGAKRTEAFF	TGTGCCAGCAGCTTAGTGGGGGCCAAGAGGACTGAAGCTTTCTTT
14	NA	NA	TRBV6-6	TRBJ1-5	CASITGWEGQPQHF	TGTGCCAGCATAACAGGGTGGGAGGGTCAGCCCCAGCATTTT
15	TRBD2	NA	TRBV27	TRBJ2-7	CASSFAGGETYEQYF	TGTGCCAGCAGTTTTGCGGGGGGCGAAACCTACGAGCAGTACTTC
14	TRBD1	NA	TRBV7-9	TRBJ1-1	CASSPDRSNTEAFF	TGTGCCAGCAGCCCGGACAGGTCGAACACTGAAGCTTTCTTT
15	NA	few	TRBV4-2	TRBJ2-1	CVSSQAGTAYNEQFF	TGTGTCAGCAGCCAAGCCGGAACAGCCTACAATGAGCAGTTCTTC
15	NA	NA	TRBV21-1	TRBJ2-2	CASSKDRPSTGELFF	TGTGCCAGCAGCAAGGACAGGCCGAGCACCGGGGAGCTGTTTTTT
16	TRBD2	NA	TRBV29-1	TRBJ2-3	CSVSGTSELSTDTQYF	TGCAGCGTCTCCGGGACTAGCGAGCTTAGCACAGATACGCAGTATTTT
15	NA	few	TRBV18	TRBJ2-1	CASSPQGVGRNEQFF	TGTGCCAGCTCACCACAGGGGGTTGGCCGCAATGAGCAGTTCTTC
16	NA	NA	TRBV27	TRBJ2-6	CASRRTGLSGANVLTF	TGTGCCAGCAGAAGGACGGGACTCTCTGGGGCCAACGTCCTGACTTTC
14	TRBD1	few	TRBV7-9	TRBJ1-1	CASSLQGVNTEAFF	TGTGCCAGCAGTCTTCAGGGGGTGAACACTGAAGCTTTCTTT
12	NA	NA	TRBV29-1	TRBJ2-3	CSVGASLDTQYF	TGCAGCGTTGGGGCTAGCCTGGATACGCAGTATTTT
18	TRBD1	NA	TRBV18	TRBJ1-4	CASSPRTGEEWRNEKLFF	TGTGCCAGCTCACCGCGGACAGGGGAAGAATGGCGGAATGAAAAACTGTTTTTT
17	TRBD2	NA	TRBV11-2	TRBJ2-1	CASSLMSGRAGNNEQFF	TGTGCCAGCAGCTTAATGAGCGGGAGGGCCGGGAACAATGAGCAGTTCTTC
16	NA	NA	TRBV7-9	TRBJ2-7	CASSLVATGGSYEQYF	TGTGCCAGCAGCTTAGTAGCCACAGGTGGGTCCTACGAGCAGTACTTC
14	NA	few	TRBV6-4	TRBJ1-6	CASSRGTEDSPLHF	TGTGCCAGCAGTAGGGGGACGGAGGATTCACCCCTCCACTTT
15	NA	NA	TRBV2	TRBJ2-3	CASSGQLVGTGTQYF	TGTGCCAGCAGTGGACAGCTAGTTGGCACAGGTACGCAGTATTTT
13	TRBD1	NA	TRBV7-2	TRBJ1-2	CASSFDRVGGYTF	TGTGCCAGCAGCTTTGACAGGGTCGGCGGCTACACCTTC
18	TRBD1	NA	TRBV5-1	TRBJ1-3	CASSLNTNTGGAGNTIYF	TGCGCCAGCAGCCTAAACACAAACACAGGGGGTGCTGGAAACACCATATATTTT
14	NA	NA	TRBV27	TRBJ1-3	CASSLLSSGNTIYF	TGTGCCAGCAGTTTGCTTTCGAGTGGAAACACCATATATTTT
13	NA	NA	TRBV7-9	TRBJ1-4	CASSLGDATHSLF	TGTGCCAGCAGCTTAGGAGATGCCACCCACTCCCTTTTT
14	TRBD1	NA	TRBV7-9	TRBJ1-5	CASSLGQGYQPQHF	TGTGCCAGCAGCTTAGGACAGGGTTATCAGCCCCAGCATTTT
15	TRBD1	NA	TRBV13	TRBJ2-7	CASSTGDRGDYEQYF	TGTGCCAGCAGCACCGGGGACAGGGGGGACTACGAGCAGTACTTC
10	NA	NA	TRBV29-1	TRBJ1-2	CSVEYPGYTF	TGCAGCGTTGAATATCCTGGCTACACCTTC
12	NA	few	TRBV5-1	TRBJ2-7	CASSLDFYEQYF	TGCGCCAGCAGCTTGGATTTTTACGAGCAGTACTTC
16	TRBD1	NA	TRBV28	TRBJ1-1	CASSLGQRLPNTEAFF	TGTGCCAGCAGCCTGGGACAGCGATTACCGAACACTGAAGCTTTCTTT
16	TRBD2	NA	TRBV5-1	TRBJ2-2	CASSSTSGTPPGELFF	TGCGCCAGCAGCAGTACTAGCGGGACGCCCCCCGGGGAGCTGTTTTTT
18	TRBD2	once	TRBV11-1	TRBJ2-2	CASSLGLAGGPDTGELFF	TGTGCCAGCAGCCTTGGACTAGCGGGGGGGCCTGACACCGGGGAGCTGTTTTTT
17	NA	NA	TRBV5-1	TRBJ2-2	CASSLAEVGSRTGELFF	TGCGCCAGCAGCTTGGCCGAGGTTGGCAGTAGAACCGGGGAGCTGTTTTTT
15	NA	NA	TRBV7-3	TRBJ2-5	CASSLWGSSQETQYF	TGTGCCAGCAGCTTATGGGGCTCATCGCAAGAGACCCAGTACTTC
13	NA	NA	TRBV6-5	TRBJ2-7	CASSYSNNYEQYF	TGTGCCAGCAGTTACTCGAACAACTACGAGCAGTACTTC
14	NA	once	TRBV6-6	TRBJ1-5	CASRRTDSNQPQHF	TGTGCCAGCAGGCGCACAGATAGCAATCAGCCCCAGCATTTT